This record covers a single T cell receptor beta chain. Its target is unknown. CDR3 length: 15 residues. V was cut by 0 bases and J by 4 bases, with 10 bases left in between. CDR1 is LGHDT, CDR2 YNNKEL, per germline (reference sequence). Here immunoSEQ multiplex PCR was the method, and the copy in TCRdb shows in-frame clones only, minus some. The sample carries about 82,000 clones, 90% recorded once. This entry comes from a study of T cell responses to AZD1222 COVID-19 vaccine. Study-level findings and limits: Two doses of AZD1222 preceded a rise in Spike-specific TCR breadth and depth. Unmutated regions of variants are reportedly targeted by nearly half of spike-specific TCRs.

The starting material was peripheral blood, obtained on day 0 of AZD1222 vaccination. This chain joins TRBV3-1 (or the pseudogene TRBV3-2) and TRBJ1-5; D gene ambiguous. This TCR was sampled from an adult in good health. CDR3 sequence reads: CASSQEVGPNQPQHF. As DNA, the CDR3 is TGTGCCAGCAGCCAAGAGGTGGGCCCAAATCAGCCCCAGCATTTT.